This T cell receptor (beta chain) was recorded in a study of shared clonotypes between healthy human individuals. Study details: The plates for each donor numbered three CD4 naive, three CD4 memory, two CD8 naive and one CD8 memory. Study-wide points: Non-shared clonotypes were found to have lower generation probabilities than the clonotypes that were shared by all four of the sorted-subset donors.

Only in-frame clones appear in the TCRdb table, and some are missing; sequencing was by immunoSEQ multiplex PCR. The data hold 500,000 or so clones, with around 96% observed a single time. This clone was detected only a few times. The target antigen is unknown. Within Nashville, Tennessee resided all donors, each a Caucasian adult. This CDR3 is built from 14 residues. After removal of 5 bases from V and 3 bases from J, the junction contained 6 bases not matched to a gene. CDR1 is MNHEY, CDR2 SMNVEV, per germline (reference sequence). This TCR was recovered from a woman aged 25 to 39 in good health. Sequenced material: naive CD4+ T cells sorted from blood. Subset reported: CD45RA+ positively selected. The chain is built from TRBV27 and TRBJ1-1; TRBD1 aligns across 7 bases. The CDR3: CASSRRQGYTEAFF. The DNA for the CDR3 is TGTGCCAGCAGTCGGCGACAGGGCTACACTGAAGCTTTCTTT.